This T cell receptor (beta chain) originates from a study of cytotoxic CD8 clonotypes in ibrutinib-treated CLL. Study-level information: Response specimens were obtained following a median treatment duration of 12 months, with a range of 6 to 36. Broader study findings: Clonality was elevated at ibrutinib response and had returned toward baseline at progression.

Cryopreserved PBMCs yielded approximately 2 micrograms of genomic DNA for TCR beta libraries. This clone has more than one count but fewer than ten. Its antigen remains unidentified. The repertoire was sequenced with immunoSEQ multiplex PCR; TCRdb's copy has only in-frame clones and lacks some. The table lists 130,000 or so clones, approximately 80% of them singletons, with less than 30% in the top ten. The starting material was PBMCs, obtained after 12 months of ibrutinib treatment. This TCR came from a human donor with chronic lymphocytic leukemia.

CDR3 sequence (DNA): TGTGCCAGCAGCTGGGAAGGAGCGGCCTCCTACGAGCAGTACTTC. Translation: CASSWEGAASYEQYF. The chain uses TRBV5-8 and TRBJ2-7, with TRBD2 as a possible D gene (5 bases). The germline gives CDR1 SGHTS, CDR2 YDEGEE. CDR3 length equals 15 residues. The V end lost 3 bases, the J end lost 0 bases, and 13 bases lay between the germline ends.